Below are 9 T cell receptor beta chains sequenced from a single sample in a study of T cell changes during pregnancy in multiple sclerosis. This table comes from immunoSEQ multiplex PCR, and its TCRdb copy is limited to in-frame clones, with some not included. The table shows some 30,000 clones, with 75% to 90% occurring only once. The sample consisted of CD8+ T cells from peripheral blood mononuclear cells, taken after pregnancy. These receptors originate from a female donor with multiple sclerosis, enrolled in a pregnancy study.

The chain links TRBV6-5 to TRBJ2-7; 8 bases line up with TRBD2. Germline V gene data show CDR1 as MNHEY and CDR2 as SVGAGI. V trimming: 1 base; J trimming: 6 bases; junction bases outside the gene matches: 11. The CDR3 runs 16 residues. CDR3 bases: TGTGCCAGCAGTTACTGTCCCGGGACTAGTAATTGCGAGCAGTACTTC. It specifies CASSYCPGTSNCEQYF.

The chain is built from TRBV6-5 and TRBJ1-1; 9 nucleotides match TRBD1. With V trimmed by 2 bases and J by 2 bases, 3 bases remained unmatched. The CDR3 spans 15 residues. Looked up from germline, CDR1 is MNHEY and CDR2 is SVGAGI. The CDR3 DNA follows: TGTGCCAGCAGTTACGGGACAGGGTTAAACACTGAAGCTTTCTTT. Translating it yields CASSYGTGLNTEAFF.

The V gene is TRBV27, the J gene TRBJ2-7, with TRBD2 identical over 10 bases. V lost 0 bases, J lost 4 bases, and 6 bases stayed unmatched. Looked up from germline, CDR1 is MNHEY and CDR2 is SMNVEV (reference sequence). The CDR3 is made up of 16 amino acids. CDR3 residues: CASSLSSIAGGYEQYF. The CDR3 DNA reads TGTGCCAGCAGTTTATCGTCGATAGCGGGAGGTTACGAGCAGTACTTC.

The chain links TRBV7-6 to TRBJ2-7; a weak D match, TRBD1 (6 bases). The CDR3 is 15 residues long. V shed 2 bases and J shed 5 bases, with 16 bases lying between them. From germline, CDR1 is SGHVS and CDR2 FNYEAQ. CDR3 protein: CASSLTGSLGDEQYF. The CDR3 DNA reads TGTGCCAGCAGCTTAACAGGGTCCCTCGGGGACGAGCAGTACTTC.

The chain joins TRBV5-5 to TRBJ2-2; D uncertain. CDR1 SGHKS and CDR2 YYEKEE come from the germline V gene (reference sequence). The germline V and J ends were trimmed by 3 bases and 0 bases, with 12 bases remaining between them. The CDR3 totals 16 residues. The CDR3 is CASSSTETANTGELFF. CDR3 bases: TGTGCCAGCAGCTCTACCGAGACTGCGAACACCGGGGAGCTGTTTTTT.

The chain joins TRBV6-5 to TRBJ1-1; unclear D gene. Germline V lookup: CDR1 MNHEY, CDR2 SVGAGI. V shed 4 bases and J shed 1 base, with 16 bases lying between them. The CDR3 consists of 16 residues. The DNA of the CDR3 is TGTGCCAGCAGTTTTCAGAACAGCATCTCGAACACTGAAGCTTTCTTT. It is translated as CASSFQNSISNTEAFF.

The J gene is TRBJ2-3, the V gene TRBV30; tentative D call: TRBD1 (6 bases). Germline values: CDR1 GTSNPN, CDR2 SVGIG (reference sequence). This CDR3 is built from 13 residues. The V gene lost 4 bases and the J gene lost 2 bases, with 10 bases spanning the gap. CDR3 nucleotide sequence: TGTGCCTGGATCAGGGGTTCCACAGATACGCAGTATTTT. Translation gives CAWIRGSTDTQYF.

This rearrangement joins TRBV5-1 to TRBJ2-5; the D gene is possibly TRBD2 (5 bases). The germline V and J ends were trimmed by 4 bases and 4 bases, with 8 bases remaining between them. The CDR3 length is 12 residues. CDR1 is SGHRS and CDR2 is YFSETQ in the germline V gene. CDR3 sequence (DNA): TGCGCCAGCAGCCAGGCGGGAGAGACCCAGTACTTC. Protein sequence: CASSQAGETQYF. Using reference TRBV5-1 and TRBJ2-5 for the parts outside the CDR3, the full variable domain is KAGVTQTPRYLIKTRGQQVTLSCSPISGHRSVSWYQQTPGQGLQFLFEYFSETQRNKGNFPGRFSGRQFSNSRSEMNVSTLELGDSALYLCASSQAGETQYFGPGTRLLVL.

The chain links TRBV4-3 to TRBJ1-1, with D possibly being TRBD1 (5 bases). This CDR3 has 18 residues. The V end lost 0 bases, the J end lost 6 bases, and 23 bases lay between the germline ends. CDR1 LGHNA and CDR2 YSLEER come from the germline V gene. CDR3 coding DNA: TGCGCCAGCAGCCAAGATCCCGGGGTGGGGGGTTATTTGTCTGAAGCTTTCTTT. Protein: CASSQDPGVGGYLSEAFF.